These 19 T cell receptor beta chains originate from one sample sequenced in a study of cytomegalovirus exposure and HLA in healthy donors. The assay was immunoSEQ multiplex PCR, and TCRdb's table has in-frame clones only and misses some. The data contain roughly 150,000 clones, almost 85% of them singletons. The sequenced sample consisted of PBMCs. The receptors were gathered from a man between 25 and 39 years old in good health and CMV-seropositive.

The rearrangement links TRBV11-3 to TRBJ1-2, with 9 bases lining up with TRBD1. Germline V lookup: CDR1 SGHNT, CDR2 YENEEA. The CDR3 has 13 amino acids. The trim removed 8 bases at V and 6 bases at J, leaving 7 bases unmatched. The CDR3 region has the DNA TGTGCCAGCTTTATACGGGACAGGGATGGCTACACCTTC. Translated: CASFIRDRDGYTF.

The chain couples TRBV29-1 to TRBJ2-5; D is perhaps TRBD2 (6 bases). Trimming removed 4 bases at V and 5 bases at J, with 14 bases between. Germline-derived CDR1 and CDR2 are SQVTM and ANQGSEA. CDR3 length: 13 amino acids. The CDR3, as DNA: TGCAGCGTTGTGAAGGGTAGCGGCGAGACCCAGTACTTC. Protein: CSVVKGSGETQYF.

This chain connects TRBV6-7 to TRBJ1-2, with TRBD1 matching over 7 bases. Being an ORF, TRBV6-7 has a function that is uncertain. The CDR3 sequence is 14 residues long. Trimming cost V 7 bases and J 4 bases; bases outside gene matches: 9. The CDR3 loop reads CASTNDRACYGYTF. CDR3 DNA: TGTGCCAGCACTAATGACAGGGCGTGCTATGGCTACACCTTC.

This clone occurred a few times. The chain links TRBV5-6 to TRBJ2-2; D is unclear. The CDR3 covers 12 residues. Germline V lookup: CDR1 SGHDT, CDR2 YYEEEE. V lost 0 bases and J 7 bases, leaving 4 bases between the germline ends. The CDR3 reads CASSLVIGELFF. The CDR3 nucleotides are TGTGCCAGCAGCTTGGTAATCGGGGAGCTGTTTTTT. The full variable domain, its missing parts supplied by reference TRBV5-6 and TRBJ2-2, is DAGVTQSPTHLIKTRGQQVTLRCSPKSGHDTVSWYQQALGQGPQFIFQYYEEEERQRGNFPDRFSGHQFPNYSSELNVNALLLGDSALYLCASSLVIGELFFGEGSRLTVL.

The J gene is TRBJ1-5, the V gene TRBV11-2; no definite D call. The CDR3 is 15 amino acids. The V gene lost 1 base and the J gene lost 7 bases, with 14 bases spanning the gap. Germline CDR1 is SGHAT and CDR2 is FQNNGV. DNA for the CDR3: TGTGCCAGCAGCTTAGTCACCGGCGGTGGACAGCCCCAGCATTTT. Translating gives CASSLVTGGGQPQHF.

The chain uses TRBV4-1 and TRBJ2-7; D possibly corresponds to TRBD2 (6 bases). Trimming took 7 bases from V and 2 from J, leaving 18 bases between them. The CDR3 loop spans 15 amino acids. Germline CDR1 reads MGHRA; CDR2 reads YSYEKL. Written as DNA, the CDR3 is TGCGCCAGCAACCCCTTTTTCGGGGGAACCTACGAGCAGTACTTC. It codes for CASNPFFGGTYEQYF.

This chain joins TRBV2 and TRBJ2-5; tentative D call: TRBD1 (6 bases). This CDR3 has 13 residues. Germline V lookup: CDR1 SNHLY, CDR2 FYNNEI. V gave up 5 bases and J gave up 5 bases, with 12 bases separating them. The CDR3 DNA follows: TGTGCCAGCAGTTTTGGACAGAGGGAGACCCAGTACTTC. Its translation is CASSFGQRETQYF. The complete variable domain, with remaining parts taken from reference TRBV2 and TRBJ2-5, reads EPEVTQTPSHQVTQMGQEVILRCVPISNHLYFYWYRQILGQKVEFLVSFYNNEISEKSEIFDDQFSVERPDGSNFTLKIRSTKLEDSAMYFCASSFGQRETQYFGPGTRLLVL.

This sequence joins TRBV4-3 and TRBJ1-2; D is perhaps TRBD1 (5 bases). The CDR3 extends over 16 amino acids. Germline V lookup: CDR1 LGHNA, CDR2 YSLEER. V was pared by 1 base and J by 2 bases, with 14 bases between. This CDR3 reads CASSQGPGDQNYGYTF. CDR3 DNA sequence: TGCGCCAGCAGCCAAGGCCCGGGGGACCAAAACTATGGCTACACCTTC.

This chain joins TRBV5-1 and TRBJ2-7; 8 positions match TRBD1. Germline loops: CDR1 SGHRS, CDR2 YFSETQ. V was pared by 1 base and J by 2 bases, with 11 bases of the junction left unmatched. The CDR3 covers 17 residues. The CDR3 DNA reads TGCGCCAGCAGCTTGAACCCAGGGACAGGTATCGCCTACGAGCAGTACTTC. Translating it yields CASSLNPGTGIAYEQYF.

The table lists this clone with a few counts. The chain employs TRBV7-9 and TRBJ1-1; D is perhaps TRBD1 (5 bases). Per germline, CDR1 SEHNR and CDR2 FQNEAQ (reference sequence). V was pared by 5 bases and J by 5 bases, with 15 bases between. The CDR3 has 14 amino acids. For the CDR3, the DNA is TGTGCCAGCAGCCCACGCGGGGGGGAGACTGAAGCTTTCTTT. Translating it yields CASSPRGGETEAFF.

CDR3 coding DNA: TGTGCCAGCAGCTTGAGGGAGGCAGATACGCAGTATTTT. Its translation: CASSLREADTQYF. The chain employs TRBV7-3 and TRBJ2-3, with D tentatively TRBD2 (6 bases). V lost 3 bases and J lost 4, with 8 bases in between. Germline lookup yields CDR1 SGHTA and CDR2 FQGTGA. The CDR3 length is 13 residues.

The CDR3 DNA sequence: TGTGCCAGCAGCTTATCAGGGGCCTCTTACGGCGTCCTGACTTTC. As protein: CASSLSGASYGVLTF. The J gene is TRBJ2-6, the V gene TRBV11-2, with a possible D match to TRBD1 (6 bases). The V and J ends lost 2 bases and 12 bases respectively, with 17 bases between them. CDR1 and CDR2 (germline): SGHAT, FQNNGV. CDR3 length equals 15 residues.

The V gene is TRBV9, the J gene TRBJ2-1; TRBD1 agrees at 11 bases. CDR3 length: 15 residues. Germline values: CDR1 SGDLS, CDR2 YYNGEE. The ends lost 3 bases at V and 7 bases at J; junction bases unmatched: 6. CDR3 amino acids: CASSAGTGGVNEQFF. The CDR3 DNA sequence: TGTGCCAGCAGCGCCGGGACAGGGGGTGTAAATGAGCAGTTCTTC.

V is TRBV9 and J is TRBJ1-1; D is undetermined. This CDR3 is 14 amino acids long. CDR1 and CDR2 (germline): SGDLS, YYNGEE. V was clipped by 3 bases and J by 2 bases, with 11 bases between them. The chain's CDR3 is CASSATELNTEAFF. Here the CDR3 DNA reads TGTGCCAGCAGCGCCACAGAGCTCAACACTGAAGCTTTCTTT. Supplemented by reference TRBV9 and TRBJ1-1, the full variable domain reads DSGVTQTPKHLITATGQRVTLRCSPRSGDLSVYWYQQSLDQGLQFLIQYYNGEERAKGNILERFSAQQFPDLHSELNLSSLELGDSALYFCASSATELNTEAFFGQGTRLTVV.

This clone was detected once. The chain couples TRBV30 to TRBJ2-2, with 9 positions matching TRBD1. This CDR3 is 16 amino acids long. Germline lookup yields CDR1 GTSNPN and CDR2 SVGIG (reference sequence). V lost 2 bases, J lost 7 bases, and 11 bases stayed unmatched. The CDR3 region is CAWSSGSTGGHGELFF. The CDR3, as DNA: TGTGCCTGGAGTTCAGGTTCCACAGGGGGCCACGGGGAGCTGTTTTTT.

The chain recombines TRBV13 with TRBJ2-3; D unresolved. CDR3 length: 13 amino acids. CDR1 is PRHDT and CDR2 is FYEKMQ in the germline V gene (reference sequence). V was cut by 1 base and J by 4 bases, with 6 bases left in between. CDR3 residues: CASSLESADTQYF. The CDR3 DNA sequence: TGTGCCAGCAGCTTAGAATCGGCAGATACGCAGTATTTT.

The genes are TRBV18 and TRBJ2-7; D is unresolved. CDR3 length: 13 amino acids. CDR1 and CDR2 from the germline V gene are KGHSH and LQKENI. V shed 3 bases and J shed 1 base, with 7 bases lying between them. This chain's CDR3 is CASSPFGSYEQYF. CDR3 sequence (DNA): TGTGCCAGCTCACCGTTCGGGTCCTACGAGCAGTACTTC.

V and J are TRBV25-1 and TRBJ2-7; D gene uncertain. CDR1 and CDR2 (germline): MGHDK, SYGVNS. This CDR3 spans 12 amino acids. The ends were cut back, 5 bases at V and 1 base at J, with 6 bases in the middle. The CDR3 sequence is CASSPGSYEQYF. The DNA for the CDR3 is TGTGCCAGCAGTCCCGGGTCCTACGAGCAGTACTTC.

The rearrangement links TRBV29-1 to TRBJ2-2; weak D call: TRBD2 (5 bases). The V end was cut by 1 base, the J end by 7 bases, with 16 bases between. CDR1 is SQVTM and CDR2 is ANQGSEA in the germline V gene. The CDR3 runs to 15 residues. The CDR3 spells CSVEVPTVGVGELFF. DNA for the CDR3: TGCAGCGTTGAAGTTCCGACGGTCGGGGTCGGGGAGCTGTTTTTT.